Described below is a single T cell receptor (beta chain) sequence and its context. In the authors' workflow: Amplification of reference gene primers was used by the study to estimate nucleated cell counts. Sequencing used immunoSEQ multiplex PCR; TCRdb keeps in-frame clones, though not all of them. V and J calls and clone size are those listed in that table; D and trimming were worked out from the DNA. The sample lists roughly 150,000 clones, approximately 90% occurring once. These data come from a study of blood T cell repertoires in COVID-19. Study-wide context: Acute-phase and convalescent COVID-19 samples originated in the United States, Italy and Spain. In each case, the material was cDNA or gDNA derived from T cells, B-cell-depleted T cells, or PBMCs.

Trimming stripped 3 bases from V and 4 bases from J, with 19 bases between. Germline V gene sequence: CDR1 SGHNT, CDR2 YENEEA. This CDR3 is built from 17 residues. Sequenced: peripheral blood. The chain employs TRBV11-3 and TRBJ2-1, with D possibly being TRBD2 (6 bases). The clonotype comes from a human donor in a cohort sampled during active COVID-19. The CDR3, as DNA: TGTGCCAGCAGCTTCAGGTGGAGGGACGGTCTATACAATGAGCAGTTCTTC. Translating gives CASSFRWRDGLYNEQFF.